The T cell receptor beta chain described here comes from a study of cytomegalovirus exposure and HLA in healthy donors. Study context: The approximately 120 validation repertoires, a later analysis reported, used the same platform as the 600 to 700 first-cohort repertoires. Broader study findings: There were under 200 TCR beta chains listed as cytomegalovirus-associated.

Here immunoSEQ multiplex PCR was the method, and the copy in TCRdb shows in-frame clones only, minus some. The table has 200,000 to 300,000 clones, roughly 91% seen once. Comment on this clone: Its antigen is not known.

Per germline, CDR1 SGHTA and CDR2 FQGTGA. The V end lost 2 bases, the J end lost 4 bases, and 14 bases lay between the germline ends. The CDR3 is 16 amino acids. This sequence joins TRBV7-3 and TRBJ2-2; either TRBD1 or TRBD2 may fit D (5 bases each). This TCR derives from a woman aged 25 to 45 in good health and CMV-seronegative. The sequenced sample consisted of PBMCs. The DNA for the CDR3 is TGTGCCAGCAGCTTAGCCGGGACCCCTTCCACCGGGGAGCTGTTTTTT. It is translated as CASSLAGTPSTGELFF.